Reported below is one TCR beta chain. These data are taken from a study of cytomegalovirus exposure and HLA in healthy donors. Germline CDR1 MNHNS, CDR2 SASEGT. The CDR3 runs 14 residues. V gave up 7 bases and J gave up 9 bases, with 19 bases separating them. It was with 60 Vbeta and 13 Jbeta primers that the PCR ran. Original data processing: Counted up in a later analysis, unique TCR beta chains came to about 80 million, with about 10 million shared. Assay used: immunoSEQ multiplex PCR; TCRdb lists only in-frame clones, some missing. V and J calls and clone size come straight from that table; D and trimming were deduced from the DNA. The table includes 180,000 or so clones, 75% detected once.

The receptor's source is a woman in her 40s in good health and CMV-seropositive. Material for sequencing was PBMCs. The chain employs TRBV6-1 and TRBJ2-1; D possibly corresponds to TRBD2 (6 bases). The CDR3 sequence: CASIGGTRRGEQFF. The CDR3, as DNA: TGTGCCAGCATTGGGGGGACTCGAAGGGGTGAGCAGTTCTTC.